This TCR beta chain appears in the sequencing data of a study of cytomegalovirus exposure and HLA in healthy donors. For the study at large: Later analysis reported that the approximately 120 validation repertoires shared the platform of the 500 to 750 first-cohort repertoires. Study-wide points: Researchers catalogued roughly 150 TCR beta chains as cytomegalovirus-associated. The tendency of first-cohort TCR clusters to co-occur in the 110 or so validation repertoires emerged from a later analysis.

Sequenced by immunoSEQ multiplex PCR; TCRdb stores in-frame clones only, minus some. The sample includes around 250,000 clones, around 90% of them seen just once. The donors were in the roughly 110-subject validation cohort; that cohort was separate from the roughly 700-subject first cohort. In the case of this clone: Its antigen remains unidentified.

The sequenced material came from PBMCs. This TCR was sampled from a woman aged 25 to 39 in good health and CMV-seronegative.

The CDR3 region has the DNA TGTGCCAGCAGTTTCAGTAGCGCCGGGGAGCTGTTTTTT. Its translation is CASSFSSAGELFF. The chain recombines TRBV27 with TRBJ2-2; possible D gene TRBD2, 5 bases. Germline CDR1 MNHEY, CDR2 SMNVEV (reference sequence). The CDR3 is 13 amino acids. V was pared by 3 bases and J by 6 bases, with 8 bases between.